Listed here are 25 T cell receptor beta chains from one sample, sequenced in a study of cytomegalovirus exposure and HLA in healthy donors. Primers: 60 Vbeta forward and 13 Jbeta reverse. Method: immunoSEQ multiplex PCR; TCRdb's copy keeps in-frame clones and lacks some. The sample yields about 160,000 clones, more than 75% seen once. The sequencing sample was made of PBMCs. These receptors originate from a man aged 18-30 years in good health and CMV-seropositive.

This clone appeared a single time. The chain is built from TRBV19 and TRBJ1-5, with D possibly matching TRBD1 (6 bases). Germline V gene lookup returns CDR1 LNHDA and CDR2 SQIVND (reference sequence). The CDR3 loop spans 17 amino acids. V was pared by 3 bases and J by 0 bases, with 15 bases between. The CDR3 here is CASSIQGPTYSNQPQHF. The CDR3 nucleotides are TGTGCCAGTAGTATTCAGGGGCCGACGTATAGCAATCAGCCCCAGCATTTT.

The chain combines TRBV30 with TRBJ1-6; unclear D gene. Trimming took 0 bases from V and 8 from J, leaving 11 bases between them. The germline gives CDR1 GTSNPN, CDR2 SVGIG (reference sequence). The CDR3 has 14 residues. This CDR3 reads CAWSVEPHDSPLHF. The CDR3 DNA reads as TGTGCCTGGAGTGTGGAGCCACACGATTCACCCCTCCACTTT.

This rearrangement joins TRBV18 to TRBJ1-1, with no clear D. Germline V lookup: CDR1 KGHSH, CDR2 LQKENI. V lost 6 bases and J 1 base, leaving 9 bases between the germline ends. CDR3 length: 13 residues. The CDR3 spells CASSESRNTEAFF. DNA of the CDR3: TGTGCCAGCTCTGAGAGCCGGAACACTGAAGCTTTCTTT.

The chain links TRBV2 to TRBJ1-1; D is uncertain. CDR1 SNHLY and CDR2 FYNNEI come from the germline V gene. This CDR3 has 13 residues. The V end lost 1 base, the J end lost 4 bases, and 7 bases lay between the germline ends. The CDR3 loop reads CASSEGHLTEAFF. In nucleotides, the CDR3 is TGTGCCAGCAGTGAAGGGCATCTCACTGAAGCTTTCTTT.

The chain links TRBV27 to TRBJ2-7; 10 bases are shared with TRBD1. The CDR3 has 15 amino acids. Germline assignment: CDR1 MNHEY and CDR2 SMNVEV (reference sequence). Losses at the gene ends were 6 bases for V and 6 bases for J; bases not matched to a gene: 11. The DNA for the CDR3 is TGTGCCAGCAGCCCAGCTAGGACAGGGGGTGGCGAGCAGTACTTC. Protein product: CASSPARTGGGEQYF.

This clone came up a few times. The chain recombines TRBV9 with TRBJ1-2, with 8 bases identical to TRBD1. Trimming took 2 bases from V and 2 from J; bases not matched to a gene: 5. CDR1 is SGDLS, CDR2 YYNGEE, per germline. The CDR3 has 15 amino acids. CDR3 sequence: CASSVQGAANYGYTF. CDR3 sequence (DNA): TGTGCCAGCAGCGTCCAGGGGGCGGCGAACTATGGCTACACCTTC.

The chain links TRBV5-4 to TRBJ1-2; 7 bases agree with TRBD1. The CDR3 extends over 16 amino acids. Germline V lookup: CDR1 SGHNT, CDR2 YYREEE (reference sequence). Germline trimming cut 4 bases from V and 3 bases from J; bases unmatched to any gene: 12. CDR3 protein: CASSLPGRGRDYGYTF. CDR3 nucleotides: TGTGCCAGCAGCCTACCTGGAAGGGGGCGGGACTATGGCTACACCTTC.

The chain's CDR3 is CAAASGVGGEQFF. The CDR3 DNA sequence: TGTGCCGCCGCTAGCGGGGTAGGAGGTGAGCAGTTCTTC. The V and J genes are TRBV19 and TRBJ2-1; 9 nucleotides match TRBD2. The CDR3 contains 13 residues. Germline CDR1 LNHDA, CDR2 SQIVND (reference sequence). Losses at the gene ends were 11 bases for V and 9 bases for J; bases not matched to a gene: 11.

This chain joins TRBV19 and TRBJ2-7, with D tentatively TRBD1 (7 bases). CDR1 and CDR2 from the germline V gene are LNHDA and SQIVND (reference sequence). V was trimmed by 5 bases and J by 4 bases, leaving 21 bases between them. The CDR3 sequence is 16 residues long. The CDR3 DNA reads as TGTGCCAGTAGTTCAACAGGGGATCTAGCGATATACGAGCAGTACTTC. Translation: CASSSTGDLAIYEQYF.

This rearrangement joins TRBV25-1 to TRBJ2-3, with D maybe TRBD1 (6 bases). Trimming removed 6 bases from V and 2 bases from J, with 15 bases in between. Looked up from germline, CDR1 is MGHDK and CDR2 is SYGVNS. This CDR3 is built from 15 residues. The CDR3 DNA reads TGTGCCAGCAGCCAAACAGGGATCCACACAGATACGCAGTATTTT. Translating it yields CASSQTGIHTDTQYF.

With respect to this clone: A read error may account for a junction end that differs from germline. The chain recombines TRBV7-9 with TRBJ2-2; D is perhaps TRBD1 (6 bases). Germline lookup yields CDR1 SEHNR and CDR2 FQNEAQ (reference sequence). CDR3 length: 15 amino acids. CDR3 amino acids: CASSPRTANTGELFF. The CDR3 DNA is TGTGCCAGCAGCCCCCGGACAGCGAATACCGGGGAGCTGTTTTTT. The variable domain in full, with the rest retrieved from reference TRBV7-9 and TRBJ2-2, is DTGVSQNPRHKITKRGQNVTFRCDPISEHNRLYWYRQTLGQGPEFLTYFQNEAQLEKSRLLSDRFSAERPKGSFSTLEIQRTEQGDSAMYLCASSPRTANTGELFFGEGSRLTVL.

The rearrangement uses TRBV27 and TRBJ2-7, with 7 bases fitting TRBD1. CDR3 length: 13 residues. The V segment lost 6 bases and the J segment 5 bases; nucleotides outside the gene matches: 7. Looked up from germline, CDR1 is MNHEY and CDR2 is SMNVEV (reference sequence). The CDR3 DNA follows: TGTGCCAGCAGCAACAGGGGTAAGAACGAGCAGTACTTC. It is translated as CASSNRGKNEQYF.

The V call is TRBV5-1, the J call TRBJ1-1, with D hard to call. CDR3 length equals 13 residues. Germline V gene lookup returns CDR1 SGHRS and CDR2 YFSETQ. V dropped 3 bases and J dropped 1 base, with 7 bases sitting between them. CDR3 residues: CASSSFPNTEAFF. The CDR3 nucleotides read TGCGCCAGCAGCTCGTTCCCGAACACTGAAGCTTTCTTT.

This chain uses TRBV27 with TRBJ2-7; 8 nucleotides agree with TRBD2. The germline gives CDR1 MNHEY, CDR2 SMNVEV (reference sequence). This CDR3 has 18 amino acids. V lost 0 bases to trimming and J lost 2 bases; unmatched junction nucleotides: 12. The CDR3: CASSLSLPGTSYPYEQYF. CDR3 DNA: TGTGCCAGCAGTTTATCTCTGCCCGGGACTAGTTATCCCTACGAGCAGTACTTC.

This clone was observed a handful of times. One end of the junction fails to match germline, which may point to a read error. The gene calls are TRBV7-9 and TRBJ1-2; 9 bases align to TRBD1. The CDR3 runs 17 residues. CDR1 SEHNR and CDR2 FQNEAQ come from the germline V gene (reference sequence). Here the CDR3 reads CSSSSRDRALAKSGYTF. The CDR3 DNA reads as TGTTCCAGCAGCTCCCGGGACAGGGCTTTGGCAAAGAGTGGCTACACCTTC.

A few counts support this clone. The chain uses TRBV4-1 and TRBJ2-1; the match to TRBD2 covers 8 bases. Germline lookup yields CDR1 MGHRA and CDR2 YSYEKL. The CDR3 runs to 16 residues. V lost 2 bases to trimming and J lost 1 base; unmatched junction nucleotides: 4. This CDR3 reads CASSQQGLVSYNEQFF. The CDR3 DNA sequence: TGCGCCAGCAGCCAACAGGGACTAGTTTCCTACAATGAGCAGTTCTTC.

This clone was observed a few times. The rearrangement joins TRBV6-5 to TRBJ1-2, with 8 bases matching TRBD1. CDR1 is MNHEY, CDR2 SVGAGI, per germline. J was trimmed by 6 bases and V by 6 bases; bases with no gene match: 6. CDR3 size: 13 residues. The CDR3 loop reads CASRAGGADGYTF. In DNA, the CDR3 is TGTGCCAGCAGGGCAGGGGGCGCAGATGGCTACACCTTC.

The rearrangement uses TRBV19 and TRBJ1-2; 7 bases agree with TRBD1. CDR3 length: 13 residues. The trim removed 2 bases at V and 7 bases at J, leaving 4 bases unmatched. Germline V gene sequence: CDR1 LNHDA, CDR2 SQIVND (reference sequence). DNA of the CDR3: TGTGCCAGTAGTATATTGCCAGGGGGTGGCTACACCTTC. Its protein product is CASSILPGGGYTF. The whole variable domain, remainder taken from reference TRBV19 and TRBJ1-2, is DGGITQSPKYLFRKEGQNVTLSCEQNLNHDAMYWYRQDPGQGLRLIYYSQIVNDFQKGDIAEGYSVSREKKESFPLTVTSAQKNPTAFYLCASSILPGGGYTFGSGTRLTVV.

Comment on this clone: One junction end does not reproduce the germline sequence, and a read error may be involved. This chain links TRBV5-1 with TRBJ2-6, with TRBD1 as a possible D gene (5 bases). The CDR3 extends over 15 amino acids. Germline lookup yields CDR1 SGHRS and CDR2 YFSETQ. DNA for the CDR3: TGCGCCAGCAGCCTCTGGATTGATGGGGCCAACGGCCTGACTTTC. It specifies CASSLWIDGANGLTF. The complete variable domain, with remaining parts taken from reference TRBV5-1 and TRBJ2-6, reads KAGVTQTPRYLIKTRGQQVTLSCSPISGHRSVSWYQQTPGQGLQFLFEYFSETQRNKGNFPGRFSGRQFSNSRSEMNVSTLELGDSALYLCASSLWIDGANGLTFGAGSRLTVL.

CDR3 amino acids: CASSSSGTGRYEQYF. In DNA, the CDR3 is TGTGCCAGCAGTTCCTCCGGGACAGGGAGATACGAGCAGTACTTC. The chain has TRBV6-5 and TRBJ2-7; 9 nucleotides align to TRBD1. Germline lookup yields CDR1 MNHEY and CDR2 SVGAGI. The CDR3 runs 15 residues. V was pared by 4 bases and J by 4 bases, with 8 bases of the junction left unmatched.

The chain carries TRBV27 and TRBJ1-2; maybe TRBD1 (6 bases). The CDR3 is 14 amino acids. V lost 5 bases and J 9 bases, leaving 19 bases between the germline ends. Germline V lookup: CDR1 MNHEY, CDR2 SMNVEV (reference sequence). The DNA of the CDR3 is TGTGCCAGCAGTCATCGACAGGCCCAGGGGAGCTACACCTTC. It translates to CASSHRQAQGSYTF.

V and J are TRBV2 and TRBJ2-7; a weak D match, TRBD1 (5 bases). CDR3 length equals 15 residues. The V and J ends lost 7 bases and 2 bases respectively, with 18 bases between them. The V gene's germline CDR1 is SNHLY and CDR2 FYNNEI. CDR3 DNA: TGTGCCAGCATCCTCGGTGGAACAGGTCCCTACGAGCAGTACTTC. It specifies CASILGGTGPYEQYF.

The chain carries TRBV5-1 and TRBJ2-1; D perhaps matches TRBD2 (5 bases). The V gene lost 1 base and the J gene lost 0 bases, with 11 bases spanning the gap. The CDR3 has 16 amino acids. Germline loops: CDR1 SGHRS, CDR2 YFSETQ. Here the CDR3 DNA reads TGCGCCAGCAGCTTGTCCTCTACTAGCTCCTACAATGAGCAGTTCTTC. Translated, it gives CASSLSSTSSYNEQFF.

The rearrangement links TRBV6-1 to TRBJ2-7; D gene uncertain. Trimming cost V 8 bases and J 0 bases, with 14 bases left between them. This CDR3 has 14 residues. Germline values: CDR1 MNHNS, CDR2 SASEGT. The CDR3 DNA is TGTGCCAGCCGGAAGGAGACCAACTCCTACGAGCAGTACTTC. It codes for CASRKETNSYEQYF.

The chain combines TRBV7-8 with TRBJ2-1; 8 positions match TRBD1. Unmatched junction bases numbered 6, after V lost 10 bases and J lost 4 bases. Germline CDR1 reads SGHVS; CDR2 reads FQNEAQ. The CDR3 has 13 amino acids. The CDR3 here is CATKTGDYNEQFF. Written as DNA, the CDR3 is TGTGCCACCAAGACAGGGGATTACAATGAGCAGTTCTTC.